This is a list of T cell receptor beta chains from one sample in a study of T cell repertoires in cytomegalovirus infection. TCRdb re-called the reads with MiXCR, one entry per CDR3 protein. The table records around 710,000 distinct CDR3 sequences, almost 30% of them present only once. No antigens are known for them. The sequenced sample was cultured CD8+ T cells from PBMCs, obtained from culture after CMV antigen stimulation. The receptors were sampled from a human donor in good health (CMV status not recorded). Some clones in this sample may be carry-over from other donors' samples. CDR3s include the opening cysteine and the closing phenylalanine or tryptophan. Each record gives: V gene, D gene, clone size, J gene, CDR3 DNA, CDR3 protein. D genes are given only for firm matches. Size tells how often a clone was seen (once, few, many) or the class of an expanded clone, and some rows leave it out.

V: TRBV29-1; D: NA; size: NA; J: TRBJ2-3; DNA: TGCAGCGTCCTTGGGAGAGACACAGATACGCAGTATTTT; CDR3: CSVLGRDTDTQYF
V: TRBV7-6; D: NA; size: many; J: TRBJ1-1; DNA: TGTGCCAGCAGCTCTCCTGACCGGGGTAGTGGGGCTTTCTTT; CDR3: CASSSPDRGSGAFF
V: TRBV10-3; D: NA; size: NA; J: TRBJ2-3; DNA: TGTGCCATCAGCTTGAGCACAGATACGCAGTATTTT; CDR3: CAISLSTDTQYF
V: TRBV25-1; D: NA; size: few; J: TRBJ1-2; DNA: TGTGCCAGCAGTTCTGGGCGGGACGAACGGGGCTACACCTTC; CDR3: CASSSGRDERGYTF
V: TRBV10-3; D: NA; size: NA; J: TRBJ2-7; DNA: TGTGCCATCAGGACCCCCGGGGACGAGCAGTACTTC; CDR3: CAIRTPGDEQYF
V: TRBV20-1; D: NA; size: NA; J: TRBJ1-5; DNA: TGCAGGGGAGTGGAGGCGGGGTACGATCAGCCCCAGCATTTT; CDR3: CRGVEAGYDQPQHF
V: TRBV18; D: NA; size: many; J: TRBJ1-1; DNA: TGTGCCAGCTCCCAGGAGGGTGCCCCGAACACTGAAGCTTTCTTT; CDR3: CASSQEGAPNTEAFF
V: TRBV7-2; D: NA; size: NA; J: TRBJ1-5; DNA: TGTGCCAGCAGCAAAAGGTATAATAGCAATCAGCCCCAGCATTTT; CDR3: CASSKRYNSNQPQHF
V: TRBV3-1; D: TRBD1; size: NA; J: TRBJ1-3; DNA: TGTGCCAGCAGAGATGAGGGACAGTCGAACTCTGGAAACACCATATATTTT; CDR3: CASRDEGQSNSGNTIYF
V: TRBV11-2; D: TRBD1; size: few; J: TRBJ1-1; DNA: TGTGCCAGTCTAACAGGGGGTCCGGGTGAAGCTTTCTTT; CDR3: CASLTGGPGEAFF
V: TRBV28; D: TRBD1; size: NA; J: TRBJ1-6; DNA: TGTGCCAGCAGTAGCCGGGACAGGGGGCTATATTCACCCCTCCACTTT; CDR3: CASSSRDRGLYSPLHF
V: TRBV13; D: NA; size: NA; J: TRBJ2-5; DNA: TGTGCCAGCAGCTCCAGGGGTTCCCACGCCAAAGAGACCCAGTACTTC; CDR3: CASSSRGSHAKETQYF
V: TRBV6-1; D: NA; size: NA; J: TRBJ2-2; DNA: TGTGCCAGCAGTGAATATGTACACGGGGTCGGGGAGCTGTTTTTT; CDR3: CASSEYVHGVGELFF
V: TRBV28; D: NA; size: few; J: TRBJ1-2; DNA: TGTGCCAGCAGTTTCGGGACACTGTATGGCTACACCTTC; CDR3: CASSFGTLYGYTF
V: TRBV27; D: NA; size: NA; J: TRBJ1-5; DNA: TGTGCCAGCAGTATGCGGGATCACGATCAGCCCCAGCATTTT; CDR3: CASSMRDHDQPQHF
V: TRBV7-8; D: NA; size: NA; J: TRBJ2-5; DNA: TGTGCCAGCAGCCCCCCGGCGGGGGCCCCCCAAGAGACCCAGTACTTC; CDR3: CASSPPAGAPQETQYF
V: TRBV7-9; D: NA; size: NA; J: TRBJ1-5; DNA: TGTGCCAGCGGACGGAACAATCAGCCCCAGCATTTT; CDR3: CASGRNNQPQHF
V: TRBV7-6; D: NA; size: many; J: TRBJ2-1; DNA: TGTGCCAGCAGCTTAGCGGCCGTCAATGAGCAGTTCTTC; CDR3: CASSLAAVNEQFF
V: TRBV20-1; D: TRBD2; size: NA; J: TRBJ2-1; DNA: TGCAGTGCTAGGGGACTAGCGGGGGGCCCTGAGCAGTTCTTC; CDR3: CSARGLAGGPEQFF
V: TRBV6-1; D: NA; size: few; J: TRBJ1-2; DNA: TGTGCCAGCCGGTCAGAAGGTATTTGGGGGAATGGCTACACCTTC; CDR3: CASRSEGIWGNGYTF
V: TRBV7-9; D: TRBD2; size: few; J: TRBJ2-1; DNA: TGTGCCAGCAGCCCCCCGGGGGGGCACGCCTACAATGAGCAGTTCTTC; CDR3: CASSPPGGHAYNEQFF
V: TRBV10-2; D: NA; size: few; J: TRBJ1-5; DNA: TGCGCCAGCAGTGAGGACAAATACAATCAGCCCCAGCATTTT; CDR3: CASSEDKYNQPQHF
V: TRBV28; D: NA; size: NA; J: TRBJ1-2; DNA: TGTGCCAGCAGTTTTCTAGGGGACCTCTTAAACTATGGCTACACCTTC; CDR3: CASSFLGDLLNYGYTF
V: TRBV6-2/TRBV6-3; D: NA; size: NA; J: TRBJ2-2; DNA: TGTGCCAGTTCGGATTGGGACAATTCGAACACCGGGGAGCTGTTTTTT; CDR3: CASSDWDNSNTGELFF
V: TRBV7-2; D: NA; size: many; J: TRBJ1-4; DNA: TGTGCCAGCAGCCAACAGCAGGGGTTGCGGGAAAAACTGTTTTTT; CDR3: CASSQQQGLREKLFF
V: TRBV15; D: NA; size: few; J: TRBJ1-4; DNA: TGTGCCACCAGCCCCGGCAGCGATGAAAAACTGTTTTTT; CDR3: CATSPGSDEKLFF
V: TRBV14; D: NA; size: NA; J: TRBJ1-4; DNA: TGTGCCAGCAGCCAACCGGAATCCGGCGAAAAACTGTTTTTT; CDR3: CASSQPESGEKLFF
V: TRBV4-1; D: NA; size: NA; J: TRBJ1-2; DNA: TGCGCCAGCAGCCAAGACCAAGGGGGATATGGCTACACCTTC; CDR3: CASSQDQGGYGYTF
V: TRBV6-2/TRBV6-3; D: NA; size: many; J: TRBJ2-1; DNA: TGTGCCAGCAGTTACTCTCCCAGGGGCTCCTACAATGAGCAGTTCTTC; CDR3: CASSYSPRGSYNEQFF
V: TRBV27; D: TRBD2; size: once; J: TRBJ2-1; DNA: TGTGCCAGCCTGGCCCCGGCTAGCGGGGGGCTCCGGGATAATGAGCAGTTCTTC; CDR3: CASLAPASGGLRDNEQFF
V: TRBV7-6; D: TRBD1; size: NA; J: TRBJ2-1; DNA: TGTGCCAGCAGGGGAAAGGACAGGGGTCACAATGAGCAGTTCTTC; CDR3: CASRGKDRGHNEQFF
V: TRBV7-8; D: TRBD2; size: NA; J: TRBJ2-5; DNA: TGTGCCAGCAGCTTAGCGCCCCGCACTAGCGGGGGGCGTGAGACCCAGTACTTC; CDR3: CASSLAPRTSGGRETQYF
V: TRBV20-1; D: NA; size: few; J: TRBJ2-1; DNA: TGCAGTGCTAGGGAACTTCCTGGAAATGAGCAGTTCTTC; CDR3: CSARELPGNEQFF
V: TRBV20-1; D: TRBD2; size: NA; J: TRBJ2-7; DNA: TGCAGTGCTAGAGATCTGAACAGCGGGGGAGAATACGAGCAGTACTTC; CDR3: CSARDLNSGGEYEQYF
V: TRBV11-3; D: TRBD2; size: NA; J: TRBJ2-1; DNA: TGTGCCAGCAGCTTGGGTTTGGCGGGGGGGCCTGTGGACAATGAGCAGTTCTTC; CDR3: CASSLGLAGGPVDNEQFF
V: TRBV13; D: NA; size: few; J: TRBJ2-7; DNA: TGTGCCAGCAGCTCGGGACTCACCGGCCACGAGCAGTACTTC; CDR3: CASSSGLTGHEQYF